This T cell receptor (beta chain) emerged from a study of PD-1 blockade in classical Hodgkin lymphoma. The table came from immunoSEQ multiplex PCR; TCRdb's copy has only in-frame clones and leaves some out. The table lists some 52,000 clones, around nine tenths of them singletons. The time point denotes: cycle 4 day 1 (C4D1), after five to seven weeks of nivolumab. Every patient was affected by relapse after autologous stem cell transplantation, while exposure to brentuximab vedotin was not uniform. V lost 8 bases to trimming and J lost 4 bases; unmatched junction nucleotides: 8. The V gene's germline CDR1 is LNHDA and CDR2 SQIVND (reference sequence). The CDR3 runs 14 residues.

V is TRBV19 and J is TRBJ1-5; 7 bases are a match to TRBD1. The sample here was peripheral blood mononuclear cells (PBMCs), taken before the fourth cycle of nivolumab. The clonotype comes from a human donor with classical Hodgkin lymphoma. The CDR3 DNA follows: TGTGCCAGTGGCTGGGACAGCCTAAATCAGCCCCAGCATTTT. This gives the protein CASGWDSLNQPQHF.